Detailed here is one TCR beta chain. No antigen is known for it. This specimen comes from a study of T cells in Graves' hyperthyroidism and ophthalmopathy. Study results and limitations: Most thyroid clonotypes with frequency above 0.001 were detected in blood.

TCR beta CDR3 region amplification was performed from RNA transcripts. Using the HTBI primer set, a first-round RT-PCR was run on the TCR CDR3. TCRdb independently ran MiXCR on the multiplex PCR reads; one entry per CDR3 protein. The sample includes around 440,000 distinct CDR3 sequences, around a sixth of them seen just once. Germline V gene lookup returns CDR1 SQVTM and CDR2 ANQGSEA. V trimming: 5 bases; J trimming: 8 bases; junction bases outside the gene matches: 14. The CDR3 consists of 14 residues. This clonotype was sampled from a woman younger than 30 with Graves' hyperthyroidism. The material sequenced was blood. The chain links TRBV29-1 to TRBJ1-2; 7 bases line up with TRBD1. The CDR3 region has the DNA TGCAGCGTTAAAACCCCCGACAGGGATGGCGGCTACACCTTC. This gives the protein CSVKTPDRDGGYTF.